A single sample gave rise to the 10 T cell receptor beta chains below, sequenced in a study of cytomegalovirus exposure and HLA in healthy donors. PCR employed 60 Vbeta and 13 Jbeta primers. The assay was immunoSEQ multiplex PCR, and TCRdb's table has in-frame clones only and misses some. In the table there are under 200,000 clones, around 84% of which are singletons. Sequencing input: PBMCs. The receptors shown here come from a woman aged 18-29 years in good health and CMV-seronegative.

J is TRBJ2-5 and V is TRBV5-1; D not resolved. The DNA matches TRBJ2-7 better at its end, which makes the J call doubtful. The CDR3 has 15 amino acids. CDR1 and CDR2 (germline): SGHRS, YFSETQ. This CDR3 reads CASSSGPMQVYEQYF. In DNA, the CDR3 is TGCGCCAGCAGCTCTGGGCCGATGCAAGTCTACGAGCAGTACTTC.

The chain has TRBV27 and TRBJ2-5; 7 bases align to TRBD1. The CDR3 runs to 14 residues. Germline CDR1 and CDR2: MNHEY and SMNVEV (reference sequence). Trimming removed 4 bases from V and 5 bases from J; junction bases left unmatched: 7. The CDR3 loop is CASSSRQGGETQYF. The CDR3 nucleotides read TGTGCCAGCAGTTCCCGACAGGGCGGGGAGACCCAGTACTTC.

This rearrangement joins TRBV19 to TRBJ2-7, with D possibly being TRBD1 (6 bases). Trimming left V 1 base short and J 5 bases short, with 15 bases between. The germline V gene has CDR1 LNHDA and CDR2 SQIVND (reference sequence). The CDR3 spans 15 residues. The CDR3 sequence: CASSIVGGAGNEQYF. CDR3 nucleotides: TGTGCCAGTAGTATAGTTGGGGGCGCAGGGAACGAGCAGTACTTC.

The V and J genes are TRBV6-5 and TRBJ2-5, with 9 bases lining up with TRBD2. Per the germline V gene, CDR1 is MNHEY and CDR2 is SVGAGI. The CDR3 extends over 11 amino acids. J was trimmed by 5 bases and V by 8 bases; bases with no gene match: 0. This chain's CDR3 is CASGLAETQYF. In nucleotides, the CDR3 is TGTGCCAGCGGACTAGCGGAGACCCAGTACTTC.

This clone was detected only a few times. The rearrangement links TRBV4-3 to TRBJ1-3; no clear D gene. This CDR3 has 17 residues. Germline V gives CDR1 LGHNA, CDR2 YSLEER. V was cut by 0 bases and J by 0 bases, with 12 bases left in between. CDR3 DNA sequence: TGCGCCAGCAGCCAAGATGATCACAAAATCTCTGGAAACACCATATATTTT. Its translation: CASSQDDHKISGNTIYF.

The chain has TRBV28 and TRBJ1-2; D gene uncertain. Germline V gene lookup returns CDR1 MDHEN and CDR2 SYDVKM. The ends were cut back, 6 bases at V and 5 bases at J, with 19 bases in the middle. The CDR3 sequence is 15 residues long. The CDR3 nucleotides are TGTGCCAGCAGACCCCCCCGGGAAGGGAGGTATGGCTACACCTTC. It is translated as CASRPPREGRYGYTF.

This clone has just a few counts. The V gene is TRBV5-1, the J gene TRBJ1-2; the D gene is possibly TRBD1 (5 bases). The germline V gene has CDR1 SGHRS and CDR2 YFSETQ. V was trimmed by 0 bases and J by 7 bases, leaving 16 bases between them. The CDR3 spans 15 residues. DNA of the CDR3: TGCGCCAGCAGCTTGGGGGGCCCCCCGGGTGGTGGCTACACCTTC. It yields the protein CASSLGGPPGGGYTF.

As for this clone: One end of the junction fails to match germline, which may point to a read error. The chain recombines TRBV7-9 with TRBJ1-1, with D possibly TRBD1 on 6 matching bases. This CDR3 has 12 amino acids. Germline lookup yields CDR1 SEHNR and CDR2 FQNEAQ (reference sequence). CDR3 loop: CSSSEYRVEAFF. Written as DNA, the CDR3 is TGTTCCAGCAGCGAATACAGGGTTGAAGCTTTCTTT.

V and J are TRBV2 and TRBJ1-1, with D possibly TRBD1 on 6 matching bases. CDR3 length equals 15 residues. The germline V and J ends were trimmed by 6 bases and 5 bases, with 19 bases remaining between them. Germline V gene data show CDR1 as SNHLY and CDR2 as FYNNEI. CDR3 sequence reads: CASRLDGGLGTEAFF. CDR3 sequence (DNA): TGTGCCAGCAGGTTGGATGGGGGCCTGGGGACTGAAGCTTTCTTT. The full variable domain, its missing parts supplied by reference TRBV2 and TRBJ1-1, is EPEVTQTPSHQVTQMGQEVILRCVPISNHLYFYWYRQILGQKVEFLVSFYNNEISEKSEIFDDQFSVERPDGSNFTLKIRSTKLEDSAMYFCASRLDGGLGTEAFFGQGTRLTVV.

J is TRBJ2-1 and V is TRBV7-8; D may be TRBD2 (5 bases). The CDR3 sequence is 14 residues long. The ends were cut back, 6 bases at V and 6 bases at J, with 15 bases in the middle. Looked up from germline, CDR1 is SGHVS and CDR2 is FQNEAQ. The CDR3 loop is CASRGTSFPNEQFF. The CDR3 DNA reads as TGTGCCAGCAGAGGAACTAGTTTTCCCAATGAGCAGTTCTTC.